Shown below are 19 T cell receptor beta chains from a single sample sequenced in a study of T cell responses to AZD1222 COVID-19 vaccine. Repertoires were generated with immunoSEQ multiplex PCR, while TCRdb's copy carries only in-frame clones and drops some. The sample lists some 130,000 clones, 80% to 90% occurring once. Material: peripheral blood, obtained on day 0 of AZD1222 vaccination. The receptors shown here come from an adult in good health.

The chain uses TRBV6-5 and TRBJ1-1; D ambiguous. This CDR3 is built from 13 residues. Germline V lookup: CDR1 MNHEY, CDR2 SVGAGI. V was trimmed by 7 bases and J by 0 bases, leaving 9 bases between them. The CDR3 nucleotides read TGTGCCAGCATGCGGGAATTGAACACTGAAGCTTTCTTT. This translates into CASMRELNTEAFF.

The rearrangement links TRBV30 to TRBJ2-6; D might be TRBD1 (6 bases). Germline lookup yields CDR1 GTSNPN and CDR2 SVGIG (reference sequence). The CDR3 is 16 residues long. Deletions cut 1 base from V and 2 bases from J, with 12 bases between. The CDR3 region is CAWSATGIAGANVLTF. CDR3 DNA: TGTGCCTGGAGTGCCACAGGGATCGCTGGGGCCAACGTCCTGACTTTC.

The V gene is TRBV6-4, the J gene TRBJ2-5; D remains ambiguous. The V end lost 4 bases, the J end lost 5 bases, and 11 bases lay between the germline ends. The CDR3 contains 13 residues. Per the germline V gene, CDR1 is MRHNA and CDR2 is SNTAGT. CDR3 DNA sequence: TGTGCCAGCAGTGTGACGAAATGGGAGACCCAGTACTTC. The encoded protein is CASSVTKWETQYF.

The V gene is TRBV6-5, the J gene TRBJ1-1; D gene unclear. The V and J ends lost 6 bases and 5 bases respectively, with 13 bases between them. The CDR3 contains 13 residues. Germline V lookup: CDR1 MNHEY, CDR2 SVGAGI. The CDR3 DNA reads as TGTGCCAGCAGGTGGGTGGGAGAGACTGAAGCTTTCTTT. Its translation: CASRWVGETEAFF.

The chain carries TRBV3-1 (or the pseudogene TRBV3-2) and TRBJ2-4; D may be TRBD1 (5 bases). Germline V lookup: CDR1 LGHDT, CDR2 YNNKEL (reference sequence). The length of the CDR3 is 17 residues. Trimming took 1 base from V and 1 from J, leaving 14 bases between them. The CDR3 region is CASSQALTATAKNIQYF. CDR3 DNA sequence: TGTGCCAGCAGCCAAGCATTGACAGCGACGGCCAAAAACATTCAGTACTTC.

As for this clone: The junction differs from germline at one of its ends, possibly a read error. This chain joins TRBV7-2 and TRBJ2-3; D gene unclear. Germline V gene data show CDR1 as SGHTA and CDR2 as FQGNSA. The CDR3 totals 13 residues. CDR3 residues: CASSSDGRNYLGF. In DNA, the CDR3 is TGTGCCAGCAGCTCAGACGGAAGAAACTATTTAGGCTTT.

The CDR3 here is CASTRGALNTEAFF. The CDR3 bases are TGTGCCAGTACTCGGGGGGCGCTGAACACTGAAGCTTTCTTT. V is TRBV19 and J is TRBJ1-1; perhaps TRBD1 as D (6 bases). The germline V and J ends were trimmed by 7 bases and 0 bases, with 12 bases remaining between them. The CDR3 runs to 14 residues. Germline-derived CDR1 and CDR2 are LNHDA and SQIVND (reference sequence).

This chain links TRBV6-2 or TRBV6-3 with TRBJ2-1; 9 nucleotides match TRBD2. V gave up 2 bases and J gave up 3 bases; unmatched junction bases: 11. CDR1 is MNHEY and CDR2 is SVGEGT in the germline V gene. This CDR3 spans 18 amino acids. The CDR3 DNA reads TGTGCCAGCAGTTACCTTGGGGTAGCGGGGGCCCGCTACAATGAGCAGTTCTTC. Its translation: CASSYLGVAGARYNEQFF.

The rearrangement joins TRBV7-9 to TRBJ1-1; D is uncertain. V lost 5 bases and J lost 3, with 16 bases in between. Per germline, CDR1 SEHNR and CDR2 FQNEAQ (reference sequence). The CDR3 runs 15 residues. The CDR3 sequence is CASSPRKGPDTEAFF. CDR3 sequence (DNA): TGTGCCAGCAGCCCCCGGAAGGGCCCTGACACTGAAGCTTTCTTT.

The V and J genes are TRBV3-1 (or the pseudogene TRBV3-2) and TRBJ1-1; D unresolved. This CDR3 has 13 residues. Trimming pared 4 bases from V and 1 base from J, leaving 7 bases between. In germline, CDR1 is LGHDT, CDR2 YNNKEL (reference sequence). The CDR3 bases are TGTGCCAGCAGCCTCATATGGAACACTGAAGCTTTCTTT. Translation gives CASSLIWNTEAFF.

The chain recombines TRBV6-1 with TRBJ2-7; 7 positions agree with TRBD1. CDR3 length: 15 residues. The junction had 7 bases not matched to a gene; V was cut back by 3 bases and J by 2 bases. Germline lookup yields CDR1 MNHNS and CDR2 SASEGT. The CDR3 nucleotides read TGTGCCAGCAGTGAGGCAGGACAGGCGACCTACGAGCAGTACTTC. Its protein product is CASSEAGQATYEQYF.

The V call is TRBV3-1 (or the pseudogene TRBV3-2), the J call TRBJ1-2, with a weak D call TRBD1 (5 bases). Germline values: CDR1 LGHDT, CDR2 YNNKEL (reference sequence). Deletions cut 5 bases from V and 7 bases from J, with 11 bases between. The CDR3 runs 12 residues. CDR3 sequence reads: CASSRDFTGYTF. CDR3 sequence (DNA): TGTGCCAGCAGCAGGGACTTCACTGGCTACACCTTC.

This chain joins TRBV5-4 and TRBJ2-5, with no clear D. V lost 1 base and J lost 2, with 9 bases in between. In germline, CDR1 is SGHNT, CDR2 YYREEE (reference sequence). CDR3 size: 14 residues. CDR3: CASSLTVGQETQYF. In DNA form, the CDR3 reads TGTGCCAGCAGCTTGACTGTGGGGCAAGAGACCCAGTACTTC.

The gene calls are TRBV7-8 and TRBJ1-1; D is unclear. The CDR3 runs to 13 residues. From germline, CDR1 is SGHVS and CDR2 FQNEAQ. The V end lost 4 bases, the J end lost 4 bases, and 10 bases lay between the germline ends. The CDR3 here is CASSSDGSTEAFF. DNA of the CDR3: TGTGCCAGCAGCTCGGACGGGTCCACTGAAGCTTTCTTT.

The CDR3 spells CASSLLSSGNSQETQYF. The CDR3 DNA follows: TGTGCCAGCAGTTTATTATCCAGCGGGAACAGCCAAGAGACCCAGTACTTC. V and J are TRBV28 and TRBJ2-5; TRBD2 aligns across 7 bases. Germline V gene lookup returns CDR1 MDHEN and CDR2 SYDVKM. The junction had 9 bases not matched to a gene; V was cut back by 1 base and J by 1 base. This CDR3 contains 17 residues.

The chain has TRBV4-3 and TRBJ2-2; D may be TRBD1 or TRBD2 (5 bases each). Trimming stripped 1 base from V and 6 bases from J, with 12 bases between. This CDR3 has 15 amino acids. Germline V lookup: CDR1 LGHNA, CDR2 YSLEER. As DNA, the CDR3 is TGCGCCAGCAGCCAAGGGGGGAGTAACGCCGGGGAGCTGTTTTTT. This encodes CASSQGGSNAGELFF.

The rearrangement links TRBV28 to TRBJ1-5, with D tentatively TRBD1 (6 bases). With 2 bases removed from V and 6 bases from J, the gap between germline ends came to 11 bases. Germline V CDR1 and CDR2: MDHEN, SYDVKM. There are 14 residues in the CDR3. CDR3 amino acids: CASSLSRGRQPQHF. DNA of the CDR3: TGTGCCAGCAGTTTAAGCAGGGGTCGTCAGCCCCAGCATTTT. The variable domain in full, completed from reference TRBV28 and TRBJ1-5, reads DVKVTQSSRYLVKRTGEKVFLECVQDMDHENMFWYRQDPGLGLRLIYFSYDVKMKEKGDIPEGYSVSREKKERFSLILESASTNQTSMYLCASSLSRGRQPQHFGDGTRLSIL.

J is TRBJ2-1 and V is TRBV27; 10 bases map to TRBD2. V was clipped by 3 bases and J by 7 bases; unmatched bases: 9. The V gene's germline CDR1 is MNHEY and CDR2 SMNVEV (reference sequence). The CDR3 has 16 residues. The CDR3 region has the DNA TGTGCCAGCAGTTTGTGGCTAGCGGGAGTAAAAAATGAGCAGTTCTTC. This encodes CASSLWLAGVKNEQFF.

CDR3 loop: CASSFQGNTEAFF. For the CDR3, the DNA is TGTGCCAGCAGCTTTCAGGGGAACACTGAAGCTTTCTTT. This chain uses TRBV7-9 with TRBJ1-1, with TRBD1 as a possible D gene (5 bases). The V gene's germline CDR1 is SEHNR and CDR2 FQNEAQ (reference sequence). The CDR3 runs 13 residues. V was clipped by 3 bases and J by 1 base, with 6 bases between them.